The 27 T cell receptor beta chains listed next were all sequenced from one sample in a study of post-analysis software for immune sequencing data. General study points: Patients had higher frequencies than controls of roughly five TRBV segments, including TRBV5-6, TRBV5-1 and TRBV20-1.

Prepared TCR beta cDNA libraries contained unique molecular identifiers. TCRdb reanalysed the PCR reads using MiXCR and keeps one entry per CDR3 protein. Of about 540,000 distinct CDR3 sequences listed, approximately 31% are singletons. Which antigens these TCRs recognize remains unknown. Sample: blood. The receptors come from a girl between 2 and 17 years old with multiple sclerosis.

The J gene is TRBJ2-7, the V gene TRBV12-3 or TRBV12-4; tentatively, D is TRBD2 (7 bases). The J call may be wrong; the DNA end is better matched by TRBJ2-5. The CDR3 is 16 residues long. The CDR3 bases are TGTGCCAGCAGTTTAATGGCGGGGGCCTTTCAAGAGACCCAGTACTTC. Translated, it gives CASSLMAGAFQETQYF.

The chain links TRBV7-9 to TRBJ1-2; D remains ambiguous. The germline V and J ends were trimmed by 2 bases and 0 bases, with 13 bases remaining between them. CDR1 and CDR2 (germline): SEHNR, FQNEAQ (reference sequence). This CDR3 spans 16 amino acids. The CDR3 coding sequence is TGTGCCAGCAGCTTATTGAGGGATGAAGCTAACTATGGCTACACCTTC. It specifies CASSLLRDEANYGYTF.

The rearrangement joins TRBV3-1 to TRBJ2-3; no definite D call. CDR1 is LGHDT, CDR2 YNNKEL, per germline (reference sequence). This CDR3 spans 13 amino acids. Between the trimmed V and J ends, which lost 4 bases and 8 bases, there was a span of 13 bases. The CDR3 DNA reads as TGTGCCAGCAGCCGAACATCCAGAGCTACGCAGTATTTT. Translation gives CASSRTSRATQYF.

The V and J genes are TRBV20-1 and TRBJ1-5; no firm D call. The CDR3 has 14 amino acids. With 2 bases removed from V and 0 bases from J, the gap between germline ends came to 8 bases. From germline, CDR1 is DFQATT and CDR2 SNEGSKA (reference sequence). This CDR3 is CSARFGDSNQPQHF. DNA for the CDR3: TGCAGTGCTAGATTCGGGGATAGCAATCAGCCCCAGCATTTT.

This clonotype appeared a few times. The chain carries TRBV6-5 and TRBJ1-6; TRBD1 agrees at 7 bases. The CDR3 totals 14 residues. The germline gives CDR1 MNHEY, CDR2 SVGAGI. V trimming: 6 bases; J trimming: 6 bases; junction bases outside the gene matches: 5. CDR3 in amino acids: CASSRQGVNSPLHF. As DNA, the CDR3 is TGTGCCAGCAGCAGACAGGGTGTTAATTCACCCCTCCACTTT.

The J gene is TRBJ2-3, the V gene TRBV11-2; no firm D call. The germline V gene encodes CDR1 SGHAT and CDR2 FQNNGV. V was clipped by 0 bases and J by 2 bases, with 9 bases between them. This CDR3 comprises 15 residues. CDR3 coding DNA: TGTGCCAGCAGCTTAGAGGTCAGCCCCACAGATACGCAGTATTTT. It codes for CASSLEVSPTDTQYF.

This clonotype was detected once. The rearrangement uses TRBV2 and TRBJ2-2; the D is unclear. The CDR3 contains 14 residues. The germline V gene has CDR1 SNHLY and CDR2 FYNNEI. Trimming left V 6 bases short and J 7 bases short, with 15 bases between. CDR3 nucleotide sequence: TGTGCCAGCAGGACTTTGGGCTCTGGCGGGGAGCTGTTTTTT. Encoded protein: CASRTLGSGGELFF.

This clonotype was observed a few times. The chain carries TRBV6-5 and TRBJ1-4; 12 bases are a match to TRBD1. J gave up 4 bases and V 3 bases, and 12 bases lay outside the gene matches. The CDR3 length is 19 residues. Germline CDR1 and CDR2: MNHEY and SVGAGI. CDR3 sequence reads: CASSYFGPGQGASNEKLFF. The CDR3 DNA sequence: TGTGCCAGCAGTTATTTCGGACCGGGACAGGGGGCGAGTAATGAAAAACTGTTTTTT.

The gene calls are TRBV7-2 and TRBJ2-5, with unresolved D. The germline V and J ends were trimmed by 1 base and 7 bases, with 13 bases remaining between them. Germline values: CDR1 SGHTA, CDR2 FQGNSA. The CDR3 is 14 amino acids. CDR3 bases: TGTGCCAGCAGCTTAGGAGGTCAGAAAGGGACCCAGTACTTC. Translation: CASSLGGQKGTQYF.

This clonotype has just a few counts. V gene TRBV6-1 combines with J gene TRBJ2-1; a possible D gene is TRBD2 (6 bases). Trimming cost V 6 bases and J 9 bases, with 12 bases left between them. The CDR3 runs to 12 residues. Per germline, CDR1 MNHNS and CDR2 SASEGT. The CDR3: CASRETSFEQFF. The CDR3 DNA reads as TGTGCCAGCAGGGAGACTAGTTTTGAGCAGTTCTTC.

This chain connects TRBV6-1 to TRBJ1-4, with D possibly being TRBD1 (6 bases). This CDR3 has 16 amino acids. Germline loops: CDR1 MNHNS, CDR2 SASEGT. V lost 6 bases and J 3 bases, leaving 17 bases between the germline ends. The CDR3 sequence is CASRDARGVSNEKLFF. In nucleotides, the CDR3 is TGTGCCAGCAGAGATGCGAGGGGGGTATCTAATGAAAAACTGTTTTTT.

CDR3 amino acids: CASSRTGWDIQYF. Written as DNA, the CDR3 is TGTGCCAGCAGTCGGACAGGGTGGGACATTCAGTACTTC. The V gene is TRBV28, the J gene TRBJ2-7, with 8 bases aligning to TRBD1. The tail of the sequence fits TRBJ2-4 better, so the J call may be wrong. Germline assignment: CDR1 MDHEN and CDR2 SYDVKM. The CDR3 totals 13 residues.

This clonotype was found once. V gene TRBV18 combines with J gene TRBJ2-6; 8 bases line up with TRBD1. This CDR3 is built from 19 residues. V was clipped by 1 base and J by 0 bases; unmatched bases: 8. The germline V gene encodes CDR1 KGHSH and CDR2 LQKENI. This chain's CDR3 is CASSPLPGQENSGANVLTF. In DNA form, the CDR3 reads TGTGCCAGCTCACCACTGCCGGGACAGGAGAACTCTGGGGCCAACGTCCTGACTTTC.

This chain uses TRBV6-5 with TRBJ1-4; 8 bases agree with TRBD1. This CDR3 is 14 amino acids long. Looked up from germline, CDR1 is MNHEY and CDR2 is SVGAGI. The V gene end was trimmed by 2 bases and the J gene end by 8 bases; junction bases not matched to a gene: 4. CDR3 nucleotide sequence: TGTGCCAGCAGTTACGGACAGGGTCTGGAAAAACTGTTTTTT. Translated, it gives CASSYGQGLEKLFF.

This clonotype has just a few counts. This chain links TRBV29-1 with TRBJ1-1; D ambiguous. The V end lost 6 bases, the J end lost 1 base, and 9 bases lay between the germline ends. CDR1 SQVTM and CDR2 ANQGSEA come from the germline V gene. CDR3 length: 12 residues. CDR3 protein: CSVLPPNTEAFF. CDR3 in DNA: TGCAGCGTCTTACCACCGAACACTGAAGCTTTCTTT. The complete variable domain, with remaining parts taken from reference TRBV29-1 and TRBJ1-1, reads SAVISQKPSRDICQRGTSLTIQCQVDSQVTMMFWYRQQPGQSLTLIATANQGSEATYESGFVIDKFPISRPNLTFSTLTVSNMSPEDSSIYLCSVLPPNTEAFFGQGTRLTVV.

The chain recombines TRBV7-8 with TRBJ2-1; 7 nucleotides line up with TRBD1. The germline CDR1 and CDR2 sequences are SGHVS and FQNEAQ. There are 17 residues in the CDR3. The V gene end was trimmed by 5 bases and the J gene end by 4 bases; junction bases not matched to a gene: 14. The CDR3: CASSQQPTGPIYNEQFF. Written as DNA, the CDR3 is TGTGCCAGCAGCCAACAGCCGACAGGGCCCATTTACAATGAGCAGTTCTTC.

The CDR3 nucleotides are TGTGCCAGCAGCCAGACAGGCAGCAATTCACCCCTCCACTTT. Translated, it gives CASSQTGSNSPLHF. The gene calls are TRBV3-1 and TRBJ1-6; possibly TRBD1 for D (6 bases). The CDR3 is made up of 14 amino acids. CDR1 LGHDT and CDR2 YNNKEL come from the germline V gene (reference sequence). Deletions cut 3 bases from V and 7 bases from J, with 10 bases between.

The chain uses TRBV2 and TRBJ1-1, with 9 bases identical to TRBD1. The germline CDR1 and CDR2 sequences are SNHLY and FYNNEI. V lost 4 bases to trimming and J lost 0 bases; unmatched junction nucleotides: 3. The length of the CDR3 is 15 residues. The CDR3 DNA sequence: TGTGCCAGCAGTGGTCGGACAGGGGTGAACACTGAAGCTTTCTTT. As protein: CASSGRTGVNTEAFF.

V and J are TRBV12-3 or TRBV12-4 and TRBJ2-1; D gene ambiguous. The CDR3 has 12 residues. Trimming shortened V by 5 bases and J by 7 bases, and 9 bases separated the two germline ends. CDR3 loop: CASSPARNEQFF. CDR3 coding DNA: TGTGCCAGCAGTCCCGCCCGGAATGAGCAGTTCTTC.

This clonotype was seen only a few times. The chain uses TRBV29-1 and TRBJ1-2; maybe TRBD1 (5 bases). The CDR3 loop spans 13 amino acids. Germline-derived CDR1 and CDR2 are SQVTM and ANQGSEA. Trimming stripped 5 bases from V and 5 bases from J, with 15 bases between. CDR3 coding DNA: TGCAGCGTTTCCCCGCGGGGGGGGTATGGCTACACCTTC. It is translated as CSVSPRGGYGYTF. The whole variable domain, remainder taken from reference TRBV29-1 and TRBJ1-2, is SAVISQKPSRDICQRGTSLTIQCQVDSQVTMMFWYRQQPGQSLTLIATANQGSEATYESGFVIDKFPISRPNLTFSTLTVSNMSPEDSSIYLCSVSPRGGYGYTFGSGTRLTVV.

The chain employs TRBV5-1 and TRBJ2-1; 16 nucleotides agree with TRBD2. V lost 4 bases and J lost 1; bases outside the gene matches: 8. From germline, CDR1 is SGHRS and CDR2 YFSETQ. The CDR3 is 19 residues long. The CDR3 bases are TGCGCCAGCAGCCCCGGGACTAGCGGGGGGGTCGGGTCCTACAATGAGCAGTTCTTC. It is translated as CASSPGTSGGVGSYNEQFF.

CDR3 region: CSARRAGAQYNEQFF. The CDR3 coding sequence is TGCAGTGCTAGACGAGCGGGGGCCCAGTACAATGAGCAGTTCTTC. V and J are TRBV20-1 and TRBJ2-1; TRBD2 agrees at 8 bases. CDR1 and CDR2 from the germline V gene are DFQATT and SNEGSKA (reference sequence). Trimming took 2 bases from V and 4 from J; bases not matched to a gene: 7. The CDR3 is made up of 15 amino acids.

This sequence joins TRBV29-1 and TRBJ1-1; TRBD1 might be the D (5 bases). From germline, CDR1 is SQVTM and CDR2 ANQGSEA. The CDR3 length is 13 residues. V was shortened by 2 bases and J by 10 bases, with 17 bases between the two germline ends. In DNA, the CDR3 is TGCAGCGTTGAAAGGGCGGGGGGTGATGGAGCTTTCTTT. Its protein product is CSVERAGGDGAFF.

The rearrangement joins TRBV5-1 to TRBJ2-1; tentatively, D is TRBD2 (5 bases). Germline-derived CDR1 and CDR2 are SGHRS and YFSETQ. The length of the CDR3 is 16 residues. With 0 bases removed from V and 3 bases from J, the gap between germline ends came to 13 bases. CDR3 loop: CASSLAEGVRYNEQFF. In DNA form, the CDR3 reads TGCGCCAGCAGCTTGGCCGAGGGCGTCCGCTACAATGAGCAGTTCTTC.

The CDR3: CASANRGSAYGYTF. The CDR3 DNA reads TGTGCCAGCGCCAACAGGGGGAGCGCCTATGGCTACACCTTC. This sequence joins TRBV12-3 or TRBV12-4 and TRBJ1-2; 8 bases map to TRBD1. This CDR3 comprises 14 residues. V shed 8 bases and J 4 bases; nucleotides not matched to a gene: 9.

This chain uses TRBV10-2 with TRBJ2-5; the D call may be TRBD1 or TRBD2 (5 bases each). Germline assignment: CDR1 WSHSY and CDR2 SAAADI. This CDR3 has 14 amino acids. The V and J ends lost 3 bases and 5 bases respectively, with 13 bases between them. CDR3 protein: CASSELGDRETQYF. The CDR3 DNA reads TGCGCCAGCAGTGAATTGGGGGATAGGGAGACCCAGTACTTC.

This rearrangement joins TRBV20-1 to TRBJ1-5; 7 bases are shared with TRBD1. Per germline, CDR1 DFQATT and CDR2 SNEGSKA (reference sequence). Unmatched junction bases numbered 5, after V lost 4 bases and J lost 2 bases. This CDR3 has 14 residues. The CDR3 DNA follows: TGCAGTGCTATGGACAGGTTGGGCAATCAGCCCCAGCATTTT. Translating it yields CSAMDRLGNQPQHF.